A single sample gave rise to the 9 T cell receptor beta chains below, sequenced in a study of blood T cell repertoires in COVID-19. The table came from immunoSEQ multiplex PCR; TCRdb's copy has only in-frame clones and leaves some out. The data hold fewer than 200,000 clones, with around 85% observed a single time. Sequencing input: PBMCs or T cells enriched from blood (not recorded which). Every receptor here comes from a woman between 40 and 50 years old with acute COVID-19.

This clone was detected a few times. The rearrangement uses TRBV19 and TRBJ1-5; the D gene is possibly TRBD1 (5 bases). Germline V lookup: CDR1 LNHDA, CDR2 SQIVND (reference sequence). The CDR3 spans 17 residues. With 4 bases removed from V and 3 bases from J, the gap between germline ends came to 19 bases. CDR3 residues: CASSNPRAGRYNQPQHF. CDR3 DNA: TGTGCCAGTAGTAACCCCCGCGCAGGGCGCTACAATCAGCCCCAGCATTTT.

This chain uses TRBV5-1 with TRBJ1-1; TRBD1 matches 8 bases. CDR1 and CDR2 (germline): SGHRS, YFSETQ. V trimming: 0 bases; J trimming: 3 bases; junction bases outside the gene matches: 4. CDR3 length: 15 amino acids. The CDR3 coding sequence is TGCGCCAGCAGCTTGGTAACAGGGGGATACACTGAAGCTTTCTTT. This sequence encodes CASSLVTGGYTEAFF. Full variable domain (remainder filled in from reference TRBV5-1 and TRBJ1-1): KAGVTQTPRYLIKTRGQQVTLSCSPISGHRSVSWYQQTPGQGLQFLFEYFSETQRNKGNFPGRFSGRQFSNSRSEMNVSTLELGDSALYLCASSLVTGGYTEAFFGQGTRLTVV.

The V gene is TRBV10-2, the J gene TRBJ1-1, with D possibly being TRBD1 (5 bases). Trimming shortened V by 0 bases and J by 10 bases, and 18 bases separated the two germline ends. Germline-derived CDR1 and CDR2 are WSHSY and SAAADI. CDR3 length: 15 residues. CDR3 sequence (DNA): TGCGCCAGCAGTGAGTCAAGGGGCGAGGTGTTTCGAGCTTTCTTT. This sequence encodes CASSESRGEVFRAFF.

This clone came up many times. This sample also contains other DNA sequences that code for the same CDR3. The chain links TRBV7-9 to TRBJ2-7; 8 bases align to TRBD2. J was trimmed by 4 bases and V by 2 bases; bases with no gene match: 1. The CDR3 extends over 13 amino acids. Germline V gene sequence: CDR1 SEHNR, CDR2 FQNEAQ (reference sequence). Here the CDR3 reads CASSLSGGYEQYF. CDR3 sequence (DNA): TGTGCCAGCAGCTTAAGCGGGGGTTACGAGCAGTACTTC. Filled out from reference TRBV7-9 and TRBJ2-7, the complete variable domain reads DTGVSQNPRHKITKRGQNVTFRCDPISEHNRLYWYRQTLGQGPEFLTYFQNEAQLEKSRLLSDRFSAERPKGSFSTLEIQRTEQGDSAMYLCASSLSGGYEQYFGPGTRLTVT.

This chain connects TRBV5-4 to TRBJ2-1; 7 positions match TRBD2. The germline gives CDR1 SGHNT, CDR2 YYREEE (reference sequence). V gave up 5 bases and J gave up 6 bases; unmatched junction bases: 8. The CDR3 loop spans 14 amino acids. CDR3 region: CASSGAGSPNEQFF. The CDR3 DNA reads TGTGCCAGCAGTGGAGCGGGATCCCCCAATGAGCAGTTCTTC.

This clone showed up just a few times. V and J are TRBV13 and TRBJ1-1; a possible D gene is TRBD1 (6 bases). The CDR3 has 14 residues. Germline loops: CDR1 PRHDT, CDR2 FYEKMQ (reference sequence). The V end lost 5 bases, the J end lost 1 base, and 11 bases lay between the germline ends. CDR3 sequence reads: CASSTVQGNTEAFF. The CDR3, as DNA: TGTGCCAGCAGCACGGTACAGGGGAACACTGAAGCTTTCTTT.

The rearrangement links TRBV25-1 to TRBJ1-1, with a possible D match to TRBD1 (5 bases). Germline V CDR1 and CDR2: MGHDK, SYGVNS. The CDR3 runs to 16 residues. V dropped 1 base and J dropped 4 bases, with 16 bases sitting between them. The CDR3 sequence: CASSESGAGKSTEAFF. The CDR3 coding sequence is TGTGCCAGCAGTGAATCTGGGGCGGGGAAGAGCACTGAAGCTTTCTTT.

The chain is built from TRBV5-5 and TRBJ1-2, with 10 bases lining up with TRBD1. The CDR3 is 14 amino acids. J was trimmed by 2 bases and V by 3 bases; bases with no gene match: 1. Germline CDR1 and CDR2: SGHKS and YYEKEE (reference sequence). The CDR3 loop reads CASSWGQGNYGYTF. The CDR3 nucleotides read TGTGCCAGCAGCTGGGGACAGGGGAACTATGGCTACACCTTC.

This clone has only a few counts. The chain joins TRBV7-3 to TRBJ2-4; TRBD2 aligns across 15 bases. This CDR3 contains 18 residues. J gave up 8 bases and V 2 bases, and 10 bases lay outside the gene matches. Per the germline V gene, CDR1 is SGHTA and CDR2 is FQGTGA. The CDR3 is CASSLAGTSGGQRDIQYF. In nucleotides, the CDR3 is TGTGCCAGCAGCTTAGCCGGGACTAGCGGGGGGCAAAGGGACATTCAGTACTTC.